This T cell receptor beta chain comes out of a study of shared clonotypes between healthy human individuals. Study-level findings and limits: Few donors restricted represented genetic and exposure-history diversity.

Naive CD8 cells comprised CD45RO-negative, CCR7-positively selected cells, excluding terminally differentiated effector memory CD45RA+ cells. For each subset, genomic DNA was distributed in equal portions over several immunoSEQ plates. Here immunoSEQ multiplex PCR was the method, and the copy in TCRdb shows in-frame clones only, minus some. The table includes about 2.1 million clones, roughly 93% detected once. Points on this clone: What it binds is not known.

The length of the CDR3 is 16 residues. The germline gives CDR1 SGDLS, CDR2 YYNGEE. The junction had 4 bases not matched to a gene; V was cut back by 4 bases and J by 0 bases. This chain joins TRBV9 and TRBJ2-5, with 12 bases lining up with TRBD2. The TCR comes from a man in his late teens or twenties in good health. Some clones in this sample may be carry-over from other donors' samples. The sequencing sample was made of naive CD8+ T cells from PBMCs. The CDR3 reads CASSQTSGRYQETQYF. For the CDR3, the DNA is TGTGCCAGCAGCCAAACTAGCGGGAGGTACCAAGAGACCCAGTACTTC.